This T cell receptor (beta chain) was sequenced for a study of CXCR3-negative and CXCR3-positive naive CD8 T cells. Germline V gene data show CDR1 as SEHNR and CDR2 as FQNEAQ (reference sequence). CDR3 length: 15 amino acids. Each TRB cDNA library was prepared by 5' RACE (with UMI labels). TCRdb processed the 5' RACE reads again and assigns one entry to each CDR3 protein, with no DNA. The table for this sample gives about 130,000 distinct CDR3 sequences. The TCR originated in a human donor in good health. Some clones in this sample may be carry-over from other donors' samples. The sequenced material came from naive CXCR3- CD8+ T cells from blood. Described subset: CD45RO-CCR7+CD27+CD95- naive CD8+ T cells lacking CXCR3 (TNR3-). This rearrangement joins TRBV7-9 to TRBJ2-1; checking the TCRdb D call of TRBD2 is not possible without DNA. The CDR3 loop is CASSLVPRKEDEQFF.